This TCR beta chain is from a study of blood T cell repertoires in COVID-19. Method: immunoSEQ multiplex PCR; TCRdb's copy keeps in-frame clones and lacks some. Here the sample spans approximately 300,000 clones, around 90% being singletons. V lost 3 bases and J lost 4, with 17 bases in between. The CDR3 runs to 15 residues. Germline V gene lookup returns CDR1 SGDLS and CDR2 YYNGEE. Sequenced material: PBMCs or T cells enriched from blood (not recorded which). This sequence was found in a man in his sixties who had recovered from COVID-19. The chain has TRBV9 and TRBJ2-7; unclear D gene. The CDR3 coding sequence is TGTGCCAGCAGCGCCCAGTCCGGCGGTAATTACGAGCAGTACTTC. Residues: CASSAQSGGNYEQYF.